This T cell receptor (beta chain) appears in the sequencing data of a study of T cells in Graves' hyperthyroidism and ophthalmopathy (dated by TCRdb to about 2019). Context from the whole study: A discovery cohort of about a hundred patients, 43 with Graves' ophthalmopathy and more than 55 with stable Graves' hyperthyroidism, was used to find distinguishing TCR V-J signatures. Prospective prediction of ophthalmopathy was tested in an independent validation cohort of some 19 hyperthyroidism patients and 17 patients who later progressed to ophthalmopathy. The 100 or so discovery patients were randomly split 7:3 into training and test sets. Thyroid tissue and blood T-cell repertoires from over 5 Graves' hyperthyroidism patients were also compared in the study. After blood sampling, hyperthyroidism patients were treated with methimazole at a starting dose of 30 mg daily, and ophthalmopathy patients were treated with high-dose intravenous methylprednisolone. TCR Vbeta CDR3 sequencing of approximately 140 peripheral blood samples (fewer than 45 ophthalmopathy, some 75 hyperthyroidism and roughly 17 progressor patients) is reported in the paper. Broad study findings and their caveats: Ophthalmopathy was separated from stable hyperthyroidism by a 13 V-J signature model, with 87.88% sensitivity and 81% to 83% specificity obtained in cross-validation and 80%/75% obtained in testing. Most expanded thyroid clonotypes (frequency above 0.001) were also detected in blood, suggesting blood repertoires may reflect thyroid immune responses. During validation, the model predicted progression to ophthalmopathy a median of approximately six months ahead of onset, with more than 60% sensitivity and 72% to 80% specificity. No statistical method was used to set the sample size in advance, and investigators knew the group allocation.

TCR beta CDR3 regions were amplified from RNA transcripts. The first round of RT-PCR for the TCR CDR3 was performed with the HTBI primer set and the Qiagen OneStep RT-PCR kit. Libraries were constructed in a second round of multiplex PCR, after which size selection and purification were performed. Sequencing of the libraries was done on an Illumina HiSeq2000 using paired-end 100 bp reads. The study's own analysis went as follows. SOAPnuke was used to process the raw data, with reads discarded if the reads contained adapters or uncalled bases, had a mean Phred below 15, or lacked an exact constant-primer or identifier match. COPE v1.2.5 was used to merge high-quality paired reads, and clonotypes were defined as unique nucleotide sequences. MiTCR v1.1 was used to align clonotypes to the IMGT TRBV, TRBD and TRBJ reference segments. The analysis was restricted to V-J combinations with a frequency above 0.0001, which together covered 99.2% of the repertoires. A TCS score was defined as the ratio between F50 (clonal expansion) and ExV (chaos), using BLOSUM62-based TCRdist between CDR3 peptides within each V-J. Welch's t-statistics and random forest reduced roughly 540 V-J features to 13, which were used in a naive Bayes classifier (R e1071). Thyroid-blood repertoire similarity was quantified with the Morisita-Horn index. TCRdb reworked the public reads: Q25 trimming with fastp, MiXCR clone assembly, productive beta chains retained. A single entry per CDR3 protein holds the most common genes and DNA from its merged rows. These V and J calls rely on TCRdb rather than the paper's analysis. The sample contains tens of thousands of distinct CDR3 sequences, roughly 50% of them found a single time. Approximately 30% of the sample is in the top ten clones.

In this sample, this clonotype turned up a few times. Its antigen is unknown. It has no much larger one-base neighbor in the sample; base qualities were not kept. Stable Graves' hyperthyroidism was defined as no progression to ophthalmopathy during 18 months of follow-up. The hyperthyroidism patients were between 18 and 65 years old and newly diagnosed, with a disease duration of less than 2 months. The study excluded patients with uncontrolled infections, other autoimmune diseases, pregnancy or lactation. Diagnoses were established on the basis of clinical symptoms, serum thyroxine and TRAb, thyroid ultrasound, and orbital computed tomography. Total RNA was extracted using Trizol reagent, and RNA quality was assessed on an Agilent 2100 Bioanalyzer. V loses 7 bases of germline sequence and J loses 0 bases, and the interval between the two ends is 13 bases. CDR1 and CDR2 are read off the germline V gene (reference sequence) as DFQATT and SNEGSKA. From its cysteine to its phenylalanine, the CDR3 spans 14 amino acids. The CDR3 DNA has 42 bases and is translated from base 1.

Material for sequencing was peripheral blood or thyroid tissue (not recorded which). This sequence originates from a woman aged 45-60 years with Graves' hyperthyroidism. The chain was built from TRBV20-1 and TRBJ2-1; the D gene is tentatively TRBD1 or TRBD2, each matching 5 bases. In nucleotide form, the sequence is TGCAGTGTTCCGGGACGGACCTCCTACAATGAGCAGTTCTTC. Its translation is CSVPGRTSYNEQFF.